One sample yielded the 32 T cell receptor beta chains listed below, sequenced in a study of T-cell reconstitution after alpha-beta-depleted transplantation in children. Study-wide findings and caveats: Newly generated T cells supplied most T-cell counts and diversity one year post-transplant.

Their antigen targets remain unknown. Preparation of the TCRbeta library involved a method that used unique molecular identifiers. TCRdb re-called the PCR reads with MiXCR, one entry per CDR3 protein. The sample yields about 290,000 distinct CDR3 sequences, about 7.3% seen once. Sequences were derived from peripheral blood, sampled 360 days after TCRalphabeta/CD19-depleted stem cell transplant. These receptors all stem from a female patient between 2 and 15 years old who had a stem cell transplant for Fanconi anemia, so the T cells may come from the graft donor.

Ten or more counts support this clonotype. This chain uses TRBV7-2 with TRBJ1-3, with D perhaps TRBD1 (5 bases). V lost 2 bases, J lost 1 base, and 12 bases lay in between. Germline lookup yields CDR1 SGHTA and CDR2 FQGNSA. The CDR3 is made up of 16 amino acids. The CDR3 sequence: CASSLQHGGSGNTIYF. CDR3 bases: TGTGCCAGCAGCTTACAACATGGGGGATCTGGAAACACCATATATTTT.

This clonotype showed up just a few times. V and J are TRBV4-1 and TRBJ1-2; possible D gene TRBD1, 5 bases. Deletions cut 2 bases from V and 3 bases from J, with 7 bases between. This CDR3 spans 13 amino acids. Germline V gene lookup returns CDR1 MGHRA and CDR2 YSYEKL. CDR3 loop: CASSQQGDYGYTF. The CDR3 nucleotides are TGCGCCAGCAGCCAACAGGGCGACTATGGCTACACCTTC.

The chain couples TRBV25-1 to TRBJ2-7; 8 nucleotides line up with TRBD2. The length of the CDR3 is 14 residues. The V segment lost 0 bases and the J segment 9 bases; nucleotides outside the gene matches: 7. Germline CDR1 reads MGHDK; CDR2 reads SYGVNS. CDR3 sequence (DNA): TGTGCCAGCAGTGAATATTTACGGGGGGGCCGGCAGTACTTC. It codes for CASSEYLRGGRQYF.

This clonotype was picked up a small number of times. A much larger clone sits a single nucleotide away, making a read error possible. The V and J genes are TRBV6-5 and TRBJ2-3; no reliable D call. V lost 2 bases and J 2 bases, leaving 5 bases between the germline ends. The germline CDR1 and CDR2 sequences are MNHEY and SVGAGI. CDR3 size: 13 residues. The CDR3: CASSYMATDTQYF. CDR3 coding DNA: TGTGCCAGCAGTTACATGGCCACAGATACGCAGTATTTT.

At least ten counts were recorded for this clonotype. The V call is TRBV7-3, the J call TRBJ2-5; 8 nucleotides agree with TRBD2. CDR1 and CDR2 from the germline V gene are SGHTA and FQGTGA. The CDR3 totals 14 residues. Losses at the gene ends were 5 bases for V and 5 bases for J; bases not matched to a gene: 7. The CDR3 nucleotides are TGTGCCAGCAGCCCGGGGGGGCCTTGGGAGACCCAGTACTTC. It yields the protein CASSPGGPWETQYF. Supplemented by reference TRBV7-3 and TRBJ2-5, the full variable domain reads GAGVSQTPSNKVTEKGKYVELRCDPISGHTALYWYRQSLGQGPEFLIYFQGTGAADDSGLPNDRFFAVRPEGSVSTLKIQRTERGDSAVYLCASSPGGPWETQYFGPGTRLLVL.

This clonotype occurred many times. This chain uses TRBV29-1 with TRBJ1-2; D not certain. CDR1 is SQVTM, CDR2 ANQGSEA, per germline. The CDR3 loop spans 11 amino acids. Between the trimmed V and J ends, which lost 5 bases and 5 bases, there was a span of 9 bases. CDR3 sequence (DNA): TGCAGCGTTCGGGAGGGTTATGGCTACACCTTC. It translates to CSVREGYGYTF.

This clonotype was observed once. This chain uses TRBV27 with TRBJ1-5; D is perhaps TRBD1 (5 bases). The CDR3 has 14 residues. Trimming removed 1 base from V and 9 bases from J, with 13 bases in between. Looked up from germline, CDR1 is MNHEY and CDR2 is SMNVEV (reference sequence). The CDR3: CASSLLDQGMPQHF. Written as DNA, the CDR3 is TGTGCCAGCAGTTTATTGGACCAGGGTATGCCCCAGCATTTT.

CDR3 bases: TGTGCCACCAGCCAAGACCACAGGGGATTGGACTATGGCTACACCTTC. Encoded protein: CATSQDHRGLDYGYTF. The rearrangement links TRBV15 to TRBJ1-2; TRBD1 matches 7 bases. V shed 5 bases, J shed 3 bases, and the junction held 12 bases outside the gene matches. CDR3 size: 16 residues. Germline V gives CDR1 LNHNV, CDR2 YYDKDF (reference sequence).

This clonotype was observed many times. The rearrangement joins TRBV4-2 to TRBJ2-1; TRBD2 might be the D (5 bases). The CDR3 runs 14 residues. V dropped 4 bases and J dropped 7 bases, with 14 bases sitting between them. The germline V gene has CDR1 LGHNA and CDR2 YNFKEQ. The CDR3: CASSLLRGGNEQFF. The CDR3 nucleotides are TGTGCCAGCAGCCTGCTTCGTGGAGGAAATGAGCAGTTCTTC.

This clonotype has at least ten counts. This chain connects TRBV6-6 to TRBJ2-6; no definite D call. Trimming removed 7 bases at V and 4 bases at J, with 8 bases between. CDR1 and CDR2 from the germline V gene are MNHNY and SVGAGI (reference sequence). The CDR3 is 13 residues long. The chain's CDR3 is CASIPSGANVLTF. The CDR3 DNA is TGTGCCAGCATCCCCTCGGGGGCCAACGTCCTGACTTTC.

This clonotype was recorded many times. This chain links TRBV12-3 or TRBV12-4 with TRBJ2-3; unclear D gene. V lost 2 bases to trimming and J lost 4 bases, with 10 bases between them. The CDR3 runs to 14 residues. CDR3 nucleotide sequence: TGTGCCAGCAGTTTAAACACCCGATCAGATACGCAGTATTTT. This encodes CASSLNTRSDTQYF.

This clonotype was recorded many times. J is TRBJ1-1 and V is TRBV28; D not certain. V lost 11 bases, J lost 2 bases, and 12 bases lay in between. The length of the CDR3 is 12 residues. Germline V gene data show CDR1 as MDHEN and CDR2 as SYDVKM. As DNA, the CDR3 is TGTGCCCACCAGACGGACAACACTGAAGCTTTCTTT. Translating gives CAHQTDNTEAFF.

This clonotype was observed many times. CDR3 loop: CASSSTGPHAGELFF. CDR3 DNA sequence: TGTGCCAGCAGTTCTACCGGGCCACACGCCGGGGAGCTGTTTTTT. The chain combines TRBV5-5 with TRBJ2-2; no definite D call. V was cut by 5 bases and J by 6 bases, with 17 bases left in between. The CDR3 runs to 15 residues. Germline CDR1 reads SGHKS; CDR2 reads YYEKEE (reference sequence).

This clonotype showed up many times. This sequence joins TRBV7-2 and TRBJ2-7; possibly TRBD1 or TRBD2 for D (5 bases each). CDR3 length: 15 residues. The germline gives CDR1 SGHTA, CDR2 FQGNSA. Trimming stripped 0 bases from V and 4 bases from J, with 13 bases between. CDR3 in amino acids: CASSLAGREPYEQYF. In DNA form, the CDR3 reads TGTGCCAGCAGCTTAGCGGGCAGGGAGCCTTACGAGCAGTACTTC.

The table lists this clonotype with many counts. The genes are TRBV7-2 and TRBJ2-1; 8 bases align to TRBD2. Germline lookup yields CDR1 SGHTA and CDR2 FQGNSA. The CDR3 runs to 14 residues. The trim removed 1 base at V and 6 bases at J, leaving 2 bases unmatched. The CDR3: CASSLVGLGNEQFF. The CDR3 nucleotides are TGTGCCAGCAGCTTAGTGGGACTAGGCAATGAGCAGTTCTTC.

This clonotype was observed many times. CDR3: CASSLENGDTQYF. For the CDR3, the DNA is TGTGCCAGCAGCTTAGAGAACGGGGATACGCAGTATTTT. The chain recombines TRBV7-9 with TRBJ2-3; D is undetermined. Trimming pared 1 base from V and 6 bases from J, leaving 8 bases between. Per the germline V gene, CDR1 is SEHNR and CDR2 is FQNEAQ (reference sequence). The CDR3 runs 13 residues. Together with reference TRBV7-9 and TRBJ2-3, the CDR3 gives the full variable domain: DTGVSQNPRHKITKRGQNVTFRCDPISEHNRLYWYRQTLGQGPEFLTYFQNEAQLEKSRLLSDRFSAERPKGSFSTLEIQRTEQGDSAMYLCASSLENGDTQYFGPGTRLTVL.

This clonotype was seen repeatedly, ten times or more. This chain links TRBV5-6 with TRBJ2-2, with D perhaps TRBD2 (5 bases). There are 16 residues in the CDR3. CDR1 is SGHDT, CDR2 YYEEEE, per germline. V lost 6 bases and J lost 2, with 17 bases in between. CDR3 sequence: CASKFARGANTGELFF. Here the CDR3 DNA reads TGTGCCAGCAAATTTGCCCGGGGAGCTAACACCGGGGAGCTGTTTTTT.

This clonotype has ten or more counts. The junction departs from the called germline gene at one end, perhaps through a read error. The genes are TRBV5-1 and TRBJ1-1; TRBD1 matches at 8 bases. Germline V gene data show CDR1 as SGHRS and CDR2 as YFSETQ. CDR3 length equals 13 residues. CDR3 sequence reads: CASSLQGGTEAFF. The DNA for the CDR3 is TGTGCCAGCAGTTTACAGGGGGGCACTGAAGCTTTCTTT.

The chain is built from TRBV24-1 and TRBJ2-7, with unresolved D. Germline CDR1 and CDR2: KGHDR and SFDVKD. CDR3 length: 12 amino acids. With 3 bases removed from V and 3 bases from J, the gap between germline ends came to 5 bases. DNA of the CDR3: TGTGCCACCAGTGATGTATACTACGAGCAGTACTTC. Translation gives CATSDVYYEQYF.

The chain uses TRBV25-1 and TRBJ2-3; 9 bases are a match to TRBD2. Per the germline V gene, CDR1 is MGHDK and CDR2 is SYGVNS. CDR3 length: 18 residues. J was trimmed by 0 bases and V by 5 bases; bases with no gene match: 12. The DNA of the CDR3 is TGTGCCAGCAGTCCCCCGAGGCTAGCGGGGCCTAGCACAGATACGCAGTATTTT. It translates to CASSPPRLAGPSTDTQYF.

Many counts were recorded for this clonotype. For the CDR3, the DNA is TGTGCCAGCAGCCACGGGGGGGGTCTCGAGCAGTACTTC. Translation: CASSHGGGLEQYF. V and J are TRBV28 and TRBJ2-7, with 8 positions matching TRBD2. J lost 6 bases, V lost 6 bases, and 7 bases had no gene match. The CDR3 spans 13 residues. Germline assignment: CDR1 MDHEN and CDR2 SYDVKM.

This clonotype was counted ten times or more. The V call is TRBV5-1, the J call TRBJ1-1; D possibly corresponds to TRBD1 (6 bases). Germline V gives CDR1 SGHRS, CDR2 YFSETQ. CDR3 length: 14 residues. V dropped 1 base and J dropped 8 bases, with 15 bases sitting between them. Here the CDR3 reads CASSLQAGDEEAFF. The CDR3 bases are TGCGCCAGCAGCTTGCAAGCAGGGGACGAGGAAGCTTTCTTT.

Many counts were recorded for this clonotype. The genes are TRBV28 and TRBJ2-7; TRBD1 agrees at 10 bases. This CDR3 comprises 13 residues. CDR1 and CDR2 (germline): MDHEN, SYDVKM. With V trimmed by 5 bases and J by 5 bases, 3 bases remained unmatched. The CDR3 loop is CASSGQGGDEQYF. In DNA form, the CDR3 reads TGTGCCAGCAGTGGACAGGGGGGTGACGAGCAGTACTTC.

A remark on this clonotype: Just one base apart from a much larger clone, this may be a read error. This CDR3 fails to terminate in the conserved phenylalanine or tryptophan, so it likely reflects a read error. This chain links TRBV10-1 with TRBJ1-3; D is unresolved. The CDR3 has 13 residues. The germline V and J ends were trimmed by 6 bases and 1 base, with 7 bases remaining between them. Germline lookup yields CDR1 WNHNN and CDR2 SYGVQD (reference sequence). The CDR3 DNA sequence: TGCGCCAGCAGCGGGAATTCTGGAAACACCATATATTGT. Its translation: CASSGNSGNTIYC.

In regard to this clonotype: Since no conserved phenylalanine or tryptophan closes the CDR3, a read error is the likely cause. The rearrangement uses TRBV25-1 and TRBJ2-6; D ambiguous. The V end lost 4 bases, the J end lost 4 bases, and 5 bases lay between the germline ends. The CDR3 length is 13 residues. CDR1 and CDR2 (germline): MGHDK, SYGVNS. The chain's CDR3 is CASSGVGANVLTC. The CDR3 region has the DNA TGTGCCAGCAGTGGGGTGGGGGCCAACGTCCTGACTTGC.

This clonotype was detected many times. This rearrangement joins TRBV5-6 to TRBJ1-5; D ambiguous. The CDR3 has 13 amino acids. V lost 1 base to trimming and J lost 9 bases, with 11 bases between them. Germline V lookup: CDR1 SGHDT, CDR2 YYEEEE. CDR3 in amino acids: CASSLSGLGPQHF. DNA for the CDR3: TGTGCCAGCAGCTTGTCAGGCCTAGGGCCCCAGCATTTT.

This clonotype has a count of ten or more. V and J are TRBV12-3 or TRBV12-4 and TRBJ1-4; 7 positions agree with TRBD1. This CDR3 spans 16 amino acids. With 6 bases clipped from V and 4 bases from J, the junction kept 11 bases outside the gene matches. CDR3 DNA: TGTGCCAGCAGCCTAGACAGGGCGGAATATAATGAAAAACTGTTTTTT. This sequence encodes CASSLDRAEYNEKLFF.

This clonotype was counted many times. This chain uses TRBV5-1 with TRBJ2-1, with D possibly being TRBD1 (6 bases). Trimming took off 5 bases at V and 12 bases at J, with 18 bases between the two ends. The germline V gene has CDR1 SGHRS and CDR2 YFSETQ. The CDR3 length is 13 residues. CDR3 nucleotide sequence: TGCGCCAGCAGGGCAGGGGCTGAGCATTGGCAGTTCTTC. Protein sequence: CASRAGAEHWQFF.

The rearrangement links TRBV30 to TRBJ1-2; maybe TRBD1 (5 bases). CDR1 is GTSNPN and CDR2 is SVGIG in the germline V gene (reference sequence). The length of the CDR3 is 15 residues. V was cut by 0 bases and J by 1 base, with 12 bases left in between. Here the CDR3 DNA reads TGTGCCTGGAGTGTAAAAAGGGGTCTTAACTATGGCTACACCTTC. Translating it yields CAWSVKRGLNYGYTF.

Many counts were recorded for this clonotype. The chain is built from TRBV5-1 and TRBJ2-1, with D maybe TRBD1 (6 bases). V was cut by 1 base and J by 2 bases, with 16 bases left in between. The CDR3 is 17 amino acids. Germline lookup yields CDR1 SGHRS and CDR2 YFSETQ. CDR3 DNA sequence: TGCGCCAGCAGCTTGTTCGGGCACAGGGAAACCTACAATGAGCAGTTCTTC. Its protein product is CASSLFGHRETYNEQFF.

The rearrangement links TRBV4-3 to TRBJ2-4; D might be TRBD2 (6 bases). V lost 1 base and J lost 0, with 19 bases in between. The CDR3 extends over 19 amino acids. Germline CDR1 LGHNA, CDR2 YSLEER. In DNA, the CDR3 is TGCGCCAGCAGCCAAGCTGTTGGGGCGGGGATACTAGCCAAAAACATTCAGTACTTC. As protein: CASSQAVGAGILAKNIQYF.

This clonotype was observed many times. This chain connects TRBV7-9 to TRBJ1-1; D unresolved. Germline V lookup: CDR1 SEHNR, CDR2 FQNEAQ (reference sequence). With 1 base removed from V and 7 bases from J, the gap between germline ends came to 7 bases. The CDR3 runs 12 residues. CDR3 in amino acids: CASSLGAGEAFF. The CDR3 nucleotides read TGTGCCAGCAGCTTAGGGGCTGGTGAAGCTTTCTTT.